The rows below give T cell receptor beta chains drawn from one sample of a study of control samples from healthy donors and cancer patients. Some clones are missing from TCRdb's copy, which holds only in-frame ones; the method was immunoSEQ multiplex PCR. The profile covers 120,000 to 150,000 clones, with 80% to 95% appearing a single time and approximately 10% taken by the ten largest. The material sequenced was blood. All receptors derive from a man aged 25-45 years in good health. Each CDR3 is given with its conserved first and last residue. A D gene is named only where the DNA matches it firmly. Size is omitted from some rows. Given values are once, few, many or a class for expanded clones.

cdr3_aa | cdr3_nt | v_call | d_call | j_call | clone_size
CASSFEFGGDNEQFF | TGTGCCAGCAGTTTTGAATTCGGGGGAGACAATGAGCAGTTCTTC | TRBV27 | NA | TRBJ2-1 | NA
CASSTSTGRNYGYTF | NA | TRBV6-5 | NA | TRBJ1-2 | few
CASSLWVADTEAFF | TGTGCCAGCAGCTTGTGGGTGGCGGACACTGAAGCTTTCTTT | TRBV5-4 | NA | TRBJ1-1 | once
CASSLYDRANHEQYF | TGTGCCAGCAGTTTGTACGACAGGGCAAACCACGAGCAGTACTTC | TRBV28 | TRBD1 | TRBJ2-7 | NA
CASSEFPWAAGDNEQFF | TGCGCCAGCAGTGAGTTTCCCTGGGCAGCGGGAGACAATGAGCAGTTCTTC | TRBV10-2 | TRBD2 | TRBJ2-1 | NA
CASSLTETGPGGGYTF | TGTGCCAGCAGCTTGACAGAGACAGGGCCTGGAGGTGGCTACACCTTC | TRBV7-8 | TRBD1 | TRBJ1-2 | once
CASSRDRVYEQYF | TGTGCCAGCAGCCGGGACAGGGTCTACGAGCAGTACTTC | TRBV11-3 | TRBD1 | TRBJ2-7 | NA
CASRPGLVTSKEQFF | TGTGCCAGCAGACCGGGACTAGTAACTTCCAAGGAGCAGTTCTTC | TRBV7-2 | TRBD2 | TRBJ2-1 | NA
CASSRGLNQPQHF | TGTGCCAGCAGCCGCGGACTCAATCAGCCCCAGCATTTT | TRBV3-1/TRBV3-2 | NA | TRBJ1-5 | NA
CASSDSPGRAGDRDTQYF | TGTGCCAGCAGTGACTCTCCCGGGAGGGCCGGGGACCGAGATACGCAGTATTTT | TRBV6-4 | TRBD2 | TRBJ2-3 | NA
CASSTGLAIEQFF | TGTGCCAGCTCCACGGGACTAGCTATTGAGCAGTTCTTC | TRBV18 | TRBD2 | TRBJ2-1 | once
CASTIVSGETQYF | TGTGCCAGTACTATAGTGTCCGGGGAGACCCAGTACTTC | TRBV7-8 | NA | TRBJ2-5 | NA
CSATRSTEAFF | TGCAGTGCCACAAGGTCTACTGAAGCTTTCTTT | TRBV20-1 | NA | TRBJ1-1 | NA
CASSTTAFNQPQHF | TGTGCCAGTAGTACGACAGCGTTCAATCAGCCCCAGCATTTT | TRBV19 | NA | TRBJ1-5 | NA
CASSYNDEKLFF | TGTGCCAGCAGCTATAACGATGAAAAACTGTTTTTT | TRBV12-3/TRBV12-4 | NA | TRBJ1-4 | few
CSVEGVGPEAFF | TGCAGCGTTGAAGGTGTCGGTCCTGAAGCTTTCTTT | TRBV29-1 | NA | TRBJ1-1 | NA
CASSLERETYNEQFF | TGTGCCAGCAGCTTAGAGCGGGAAACCTACAATGAGCAGTTCTTC | TRBV7-9 | TRBD2 | TRBJ2-1 | NA
CASSTIGTGGSYEQYF | TGTGCCAGCAGTACTATTGGGACAGGGGGCTCCTACGAGCAGTACTTC | TRBV27 | TRBD1 | TRBJ2-7 | NA
CASSPLGSYEQYF | TGTGCCAGTAGTCCTTTGGGCTCCTACGAGCAGTACTTC | TRBV19 | NA | TRBJ2-7 | NA
CASSYSDRNTEAFF | TGTGCCAGCAGTTACTCCGATAGGAACACTGAAGCTTTCTTT | TRBV6-5 | NA | TRBJ1-1 | NA
CASSQTGAGWPYNEQFF | TGTGCCAGCAGCCAAACAGGGGCGGGATGGCCCTACAATGAGCAGTTCTTC | TRBV5-6 | NA | TRBJ2-1 | NA
CASYRVNYGYTF | TGTGCCAGCTACAGGGTTAACTATGGCTACACCTTC | TRBV18 | NA | TRBJ1-2 | NA